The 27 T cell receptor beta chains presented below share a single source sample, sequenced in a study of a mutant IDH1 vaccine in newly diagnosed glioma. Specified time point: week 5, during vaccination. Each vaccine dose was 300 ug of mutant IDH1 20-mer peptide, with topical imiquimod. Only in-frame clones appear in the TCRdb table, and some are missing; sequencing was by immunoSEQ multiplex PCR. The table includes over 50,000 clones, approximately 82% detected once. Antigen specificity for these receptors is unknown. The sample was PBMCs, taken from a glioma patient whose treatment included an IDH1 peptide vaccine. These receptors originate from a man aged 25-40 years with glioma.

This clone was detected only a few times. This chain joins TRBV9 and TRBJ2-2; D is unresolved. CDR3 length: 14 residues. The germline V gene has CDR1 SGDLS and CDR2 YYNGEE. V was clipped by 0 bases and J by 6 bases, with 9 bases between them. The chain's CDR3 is CASSVVSQAGELFF. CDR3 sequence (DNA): TGTGCCAGCAGCGTAGTGTCCCAGGCCGGGGAGCTGTTTTTT.

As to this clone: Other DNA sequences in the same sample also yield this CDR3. The CDR3 region is CASSQEGGGNSPLHF. The CDR3 coding sequence is TGCGCCAGCAGCCAAGAGGGAGGGGGCAATTCACCCCTCCACTTT. The J gene is TRBJ1-6, the V gene TRBV4-1, with 7 nucleotides matching TRBD1. Germline V gene sequence: CDR1 MGHRA, CDR2 YSYEKL. The V segment lost 0 bases and the J segment 7 bases; nucleotides outside the gene matches: 3. This CDR3 has 15 residues.

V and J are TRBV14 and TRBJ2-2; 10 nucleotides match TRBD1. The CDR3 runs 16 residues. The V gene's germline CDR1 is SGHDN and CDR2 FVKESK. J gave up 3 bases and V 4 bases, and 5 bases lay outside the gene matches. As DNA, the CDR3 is TGTGCCAGCAGCCGAGGACAGGGGGGTGACACCGGGGAGCTGTTTTTT. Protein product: CASSRGQGGDTGELFF.

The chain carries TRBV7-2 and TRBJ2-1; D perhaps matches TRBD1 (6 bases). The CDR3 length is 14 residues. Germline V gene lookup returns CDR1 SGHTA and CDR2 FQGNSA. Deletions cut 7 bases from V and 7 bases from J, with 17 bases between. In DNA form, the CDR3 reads TGTGCCAGCAACCTTGACAGGCTAAGGAATGAGCAGTTCTTC. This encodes CASNLDRLRNEQFF.

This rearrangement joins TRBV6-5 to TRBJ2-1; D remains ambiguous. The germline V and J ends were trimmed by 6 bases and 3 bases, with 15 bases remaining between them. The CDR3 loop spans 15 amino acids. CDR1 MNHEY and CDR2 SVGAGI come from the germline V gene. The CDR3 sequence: CASRPYAASYNEQFF. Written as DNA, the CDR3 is TGTGCCAGCAGACCCTATGCCGCAAGCTACAATGAGCAGTTCTTC.

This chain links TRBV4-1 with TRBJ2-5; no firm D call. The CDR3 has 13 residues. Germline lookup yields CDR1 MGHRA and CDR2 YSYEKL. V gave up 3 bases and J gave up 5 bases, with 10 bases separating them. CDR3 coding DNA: TGCGCCAGCAGCCAGGCCGCGCCTGAGACCCAGTACTTC. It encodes CASSQAAPETQYF.

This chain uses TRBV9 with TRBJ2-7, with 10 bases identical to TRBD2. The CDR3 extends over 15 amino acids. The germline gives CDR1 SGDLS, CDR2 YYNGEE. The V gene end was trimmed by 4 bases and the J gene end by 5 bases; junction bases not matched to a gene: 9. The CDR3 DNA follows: TGTGCCAGCAGCCCCATTGGGACTAGCGCGCACGAGCAGTACTTC. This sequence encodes CASSPIGTSAHEQYF.

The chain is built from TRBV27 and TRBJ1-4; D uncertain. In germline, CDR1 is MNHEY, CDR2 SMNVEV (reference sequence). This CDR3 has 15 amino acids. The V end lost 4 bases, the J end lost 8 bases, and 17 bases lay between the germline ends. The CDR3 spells CASSSGMDMGEKLFF. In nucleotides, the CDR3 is TGTGCCAGCAGTTCCGGGATGGATATGGGAGAAAAACTGTTTTTT.

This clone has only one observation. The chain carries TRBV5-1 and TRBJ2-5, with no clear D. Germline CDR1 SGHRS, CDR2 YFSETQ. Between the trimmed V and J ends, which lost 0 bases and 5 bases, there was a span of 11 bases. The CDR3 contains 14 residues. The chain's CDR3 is CASSLVPGRETQYF. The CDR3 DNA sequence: TGCGCCAGCAGCTTGGTGCCGGGCCGGGAGACCCAGTACTTC.

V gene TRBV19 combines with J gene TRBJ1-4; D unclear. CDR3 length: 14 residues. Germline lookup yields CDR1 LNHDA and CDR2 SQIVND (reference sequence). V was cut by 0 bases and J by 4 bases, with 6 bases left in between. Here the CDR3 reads CASSIDGNNEKLFF. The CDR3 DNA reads TGTGCCAGTAGTATAGACGGAAATAATGAAAAACTGTTTTTT.

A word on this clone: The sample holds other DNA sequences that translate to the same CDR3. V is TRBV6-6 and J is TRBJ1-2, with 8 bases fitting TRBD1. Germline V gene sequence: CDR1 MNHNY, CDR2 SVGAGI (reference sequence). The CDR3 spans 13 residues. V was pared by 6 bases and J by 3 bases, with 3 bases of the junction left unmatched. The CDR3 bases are TGTGCCAGCAGCCCGACAGGGGACTATGGCTACACCTTC. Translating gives CASSPTGDYGYTF.

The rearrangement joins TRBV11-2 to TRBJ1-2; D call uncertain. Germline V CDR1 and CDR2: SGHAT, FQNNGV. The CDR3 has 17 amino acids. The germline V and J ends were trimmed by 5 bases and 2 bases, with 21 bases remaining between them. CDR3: CASSPGGTARPNYGYTF. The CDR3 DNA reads TGTGCCAGCAGCCCGGGCGGAACGGCCCGCCCCAACTATGGCTACACCTTC.

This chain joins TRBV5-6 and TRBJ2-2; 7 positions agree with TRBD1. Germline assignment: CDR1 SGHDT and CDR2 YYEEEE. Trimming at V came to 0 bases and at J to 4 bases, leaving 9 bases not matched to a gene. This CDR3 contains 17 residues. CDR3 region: CASSLEVVTGVTGELFF. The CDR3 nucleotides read TGTGCCAGCAGCTTGGAGGTGGTCACAGGGGTCACCGGGGAGCTGTTTTTT. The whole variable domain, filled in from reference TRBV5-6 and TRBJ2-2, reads DAGVTQSPTHLIKTRGQQVTLRCSPKSGHDTVSWYQQALGQGPQFIFQYYEEEERQRGNFPDRFSGHQFPNYSSELNVNALLLGDSALYLCASSLEVVTGVTGELFFGEGSRLTVL.

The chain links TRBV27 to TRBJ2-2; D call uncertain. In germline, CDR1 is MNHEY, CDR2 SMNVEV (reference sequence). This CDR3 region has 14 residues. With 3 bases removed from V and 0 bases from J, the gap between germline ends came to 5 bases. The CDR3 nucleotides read TGTGCCAGCAGTTTCGTGACGAACACCGGGGAGCTGTTTTTT. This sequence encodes CASSFVTNTGELFF.

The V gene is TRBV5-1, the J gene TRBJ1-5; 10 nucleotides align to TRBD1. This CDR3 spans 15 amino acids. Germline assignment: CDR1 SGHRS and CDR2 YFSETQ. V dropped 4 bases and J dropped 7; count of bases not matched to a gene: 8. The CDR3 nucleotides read TGCGCCAGCAGCAAGACAGGGGGCGAGAGCCAGCCCCAGCATTTT. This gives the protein CASSKTGGESQPQHF.

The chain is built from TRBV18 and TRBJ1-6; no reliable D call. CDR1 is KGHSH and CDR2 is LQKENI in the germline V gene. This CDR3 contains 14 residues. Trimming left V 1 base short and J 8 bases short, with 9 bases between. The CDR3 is CASSPQGSDSPLHF. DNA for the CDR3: TGTGCCAGCTCACCACAGGGTTCTGATTCACCCCTCCACTTT.

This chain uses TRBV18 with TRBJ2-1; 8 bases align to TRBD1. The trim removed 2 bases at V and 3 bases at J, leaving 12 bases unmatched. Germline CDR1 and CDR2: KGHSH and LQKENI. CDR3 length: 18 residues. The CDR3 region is CASSPKSKGTGRYNEQFF. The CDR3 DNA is TGTGCCAGCTCACCAAAAAGTAAAGGGACAGGTCGCTACAATGAGCAGTTCTTC.

Here the CDR3 reads CASSGTLGAGYTF. CDR3 coding DNA: TGTGCCAGCAGTGGTACATTGGGGGCGGGCTACACCTTC. The V call is TRBV2, the J call TRBJ1-2; the D gene is possibly TRBD1 (6 bases). With 4 bases removed from V and 8 bases from J, the gap between germline ends came to 14 bases. The CDR3 spans 13 residues. The germline V gene encodes CDR1 SNHLY and CDR2 FYNNEI.

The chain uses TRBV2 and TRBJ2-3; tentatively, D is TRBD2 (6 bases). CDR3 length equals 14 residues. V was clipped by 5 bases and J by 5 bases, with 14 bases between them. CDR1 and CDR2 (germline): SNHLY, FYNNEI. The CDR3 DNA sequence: TGTGCCAGCAGTCAGGCGGGGCACGGAGATACGCAGTATTTT. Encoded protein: CASSQAGHGDTQYF. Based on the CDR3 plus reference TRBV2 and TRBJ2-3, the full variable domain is EPEVTQTPSHQVTQMGQEVILRCVPISNHLYFYWYRQILGQKVEFLVSFYNNEISEKSEIFDDQFSVERPDGSNFTLKIRSTKLEDSAMYFCASSQAGHGDTQYFGPGTRLTVL.

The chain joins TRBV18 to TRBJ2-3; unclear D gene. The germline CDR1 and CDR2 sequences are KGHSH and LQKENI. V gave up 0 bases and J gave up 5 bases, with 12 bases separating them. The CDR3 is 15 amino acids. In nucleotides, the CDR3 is TGTGCCAGCTCACCACCGTCCCTAATGAAAGATACGCAGTATTTT. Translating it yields CASSPPSLMKDTQYF.

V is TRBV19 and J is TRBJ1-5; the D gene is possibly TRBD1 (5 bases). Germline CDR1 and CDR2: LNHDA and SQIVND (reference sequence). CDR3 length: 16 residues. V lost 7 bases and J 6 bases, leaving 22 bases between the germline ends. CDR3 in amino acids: CASKPWDPQTGQPQHF. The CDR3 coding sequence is TGTGCCAGTAAGCCCTGGGACCCCCAAACGGGTCAGCCCCAGCATTTT. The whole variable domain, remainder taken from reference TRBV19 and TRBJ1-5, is DGGITQSPKYLFRKEGQNVTLSCEQNLNHDAMYWYRQDPGQGLRLIYYSQIVNDFQKGDIAEGYSVSREKKESFPLTVTSAQKNPTAFYLCASKPWDPQTGQPQHFGDGTRLSIL.

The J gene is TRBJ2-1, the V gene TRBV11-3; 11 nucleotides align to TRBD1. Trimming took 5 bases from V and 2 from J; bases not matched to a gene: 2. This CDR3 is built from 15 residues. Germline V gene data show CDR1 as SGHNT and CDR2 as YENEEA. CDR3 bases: TGTGCCAGCAGCCCGGGACAGGGGGCCTACAATGAGCAGTTCTTC. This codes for CASSPGQGAYNEQFF.

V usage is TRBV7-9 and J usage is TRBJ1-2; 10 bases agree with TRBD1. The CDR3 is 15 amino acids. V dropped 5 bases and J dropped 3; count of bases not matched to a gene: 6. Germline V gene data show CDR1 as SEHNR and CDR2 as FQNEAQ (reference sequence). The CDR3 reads CASSERQGADYGYTF. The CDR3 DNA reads TGTGCCAGCAGCGAGAGACAGGGGGCGGACTATGGCTACACCTTC.

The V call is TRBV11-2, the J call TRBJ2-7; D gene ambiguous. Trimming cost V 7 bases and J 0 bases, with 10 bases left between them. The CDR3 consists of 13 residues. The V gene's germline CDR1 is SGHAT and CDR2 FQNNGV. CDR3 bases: TGTGCCAGCAATGAGTTAGGCTCCTACGAGCAGTACTTC. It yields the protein CASNELGSYEQYF.

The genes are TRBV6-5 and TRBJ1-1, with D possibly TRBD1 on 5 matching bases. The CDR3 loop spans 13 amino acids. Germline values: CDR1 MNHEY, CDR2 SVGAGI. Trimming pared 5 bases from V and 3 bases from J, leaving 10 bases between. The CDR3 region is CASSTWGDTEAFF. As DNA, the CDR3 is TGTGCCAGCAGTACGTGGGGGGACACTGAAGCTTTCTTT.

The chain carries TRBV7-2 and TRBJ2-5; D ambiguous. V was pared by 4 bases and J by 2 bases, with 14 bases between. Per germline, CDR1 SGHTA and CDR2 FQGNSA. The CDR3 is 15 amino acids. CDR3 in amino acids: CASSSPYQIQETQYF. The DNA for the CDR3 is TGTGCCAGCAGCTCACCCTATCAGATACAAGAGACCCAGTACTTC.

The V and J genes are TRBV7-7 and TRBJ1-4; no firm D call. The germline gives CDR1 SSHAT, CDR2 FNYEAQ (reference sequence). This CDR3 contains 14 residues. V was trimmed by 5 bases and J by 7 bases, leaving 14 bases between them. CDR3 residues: CASSPNPLGEKLFF. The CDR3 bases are TGTGCCAGCAGCCCGAACCCGCTTGGTGAAAAACTGTTTTTT. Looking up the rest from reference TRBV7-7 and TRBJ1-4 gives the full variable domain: GAGVSQSPRYKVTKRGQDVTLRCDPISSHATLYWYQQALGQGPEFLTYFNYEAQPDKSGLPSDRFSAERPEGSISTLTIQRTEQRDSAMYRCASSPNPLGEKLFFGSGTQLSVL.